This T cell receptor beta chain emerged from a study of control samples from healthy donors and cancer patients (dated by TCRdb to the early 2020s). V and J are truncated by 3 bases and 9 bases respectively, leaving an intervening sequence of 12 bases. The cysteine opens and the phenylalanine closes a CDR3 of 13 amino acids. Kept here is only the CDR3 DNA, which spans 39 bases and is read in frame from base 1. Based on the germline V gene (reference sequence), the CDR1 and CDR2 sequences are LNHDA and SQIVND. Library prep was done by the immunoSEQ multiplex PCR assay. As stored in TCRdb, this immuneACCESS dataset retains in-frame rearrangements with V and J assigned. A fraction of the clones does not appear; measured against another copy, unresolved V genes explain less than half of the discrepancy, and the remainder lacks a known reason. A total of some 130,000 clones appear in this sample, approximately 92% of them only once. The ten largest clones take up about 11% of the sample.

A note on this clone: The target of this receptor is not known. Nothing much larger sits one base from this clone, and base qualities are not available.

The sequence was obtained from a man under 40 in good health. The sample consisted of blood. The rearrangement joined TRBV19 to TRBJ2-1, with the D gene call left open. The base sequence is TGTGCCAGTAGTATCAGTTTGGATGGTGAGCAGTTCTTC. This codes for CASSISLDGEQFF.